This TCR beta chain came from a study of cytomegalovirus exposure and HLA in healthy donors. Whole-study results and caveats: Rarity held for most TCR sequences, but there were some public TCRs that occurred in many donors.

This clone was picked up a small number of times. Its target is unknown. The method was immunoSEQ multiplex PCR; TCRdb's version includes in-frame clones alone and lacks a portion of them. The repertoire holds tens of thousands of clones, with roughly 92% as singletons. The receptor's source is a woman aged 18-29 years in good health and CMV-seropositive. Sequencing was carried out using PBMCs.

The CDR3 reads CASSPGTGYQPQHF. As DNA, the CDR3 is TGTGCCAGCAGCCCCGGGACAGGCTATCAGCCCCAGCATTTT. The chain carries TRBV5-5 and TRBJ1-5; TRBD1 aligns across 8 bases. The germline gives CDR1 SGHKS, CDR2 YYEKEE (reference sequence). The CDR3 extends over 14 amino acids. V was pared by 4 bases and J by 5 bases, with 5 bases of the junction left unmatched. Drawing the rest from reference TRBV5-5 and TRBJ1-5, the complete variable domain is DAGVTQSPTHLIKTRGQQVTLRCSPISGHKSVSWYQQVLGQGPQFIFQYYEKEERGRGNFPDRFSARQFPNYSSELNVNALLLGDSALYLCASSPGTGYQPQHFGDGTRLSIL.